This TCR beta chain was sequenced in a study of identifying expanded T cells in peripheral blood. Libraries were prepared by immunoSEQ multiplex PCR; TCRdb keeps only in-frame clonotypes and omits some of them. The repertoire includes about 100,000 clones, about 83% of them detected once, and about 17% sits in the top ten. CDR1 and CDR2 (germline): SGHNT, YYREEE (reference sequence). CDR3 length: 14 amino acids. Trimming pared 3 bases from V and 2 bases from J, leaving 11 bases between. No infections or other immune events were documented during collection. Specimen: blood. This rearrangement joins TRBV5-4 to TRBJ2-5; D assignment may be TRBD1 or TRBD2 (5 bases each). This receptor was taken from a person aged 18 to 70 in good health. Here the CDR3 reads CASSWDRTQETQYF. In DNA, the CDR3 is TGTGCCAGCAGCTGGGACCGAACACAAGAGACCCAGTACTTC.